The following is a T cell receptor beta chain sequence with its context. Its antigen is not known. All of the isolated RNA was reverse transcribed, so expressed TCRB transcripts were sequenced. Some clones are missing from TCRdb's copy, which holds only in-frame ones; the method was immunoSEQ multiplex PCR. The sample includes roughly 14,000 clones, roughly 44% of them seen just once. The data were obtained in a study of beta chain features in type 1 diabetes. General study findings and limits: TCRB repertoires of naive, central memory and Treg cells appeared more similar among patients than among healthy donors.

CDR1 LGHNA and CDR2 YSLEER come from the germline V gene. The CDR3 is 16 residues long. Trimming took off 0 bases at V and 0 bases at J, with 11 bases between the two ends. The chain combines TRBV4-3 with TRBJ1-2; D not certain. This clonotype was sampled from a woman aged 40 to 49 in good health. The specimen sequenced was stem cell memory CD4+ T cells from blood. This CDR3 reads CASSQEMSEANYGYTF. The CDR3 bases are TGCGCCAGCAGCCAAGAAATGTCAGAGGCTAACTATGGCTACACCTTC.